This T cell receptor beta chain is from a study of patients and donors after allogeneic stem cell transplantation. This clonotype was found a few times. In germline, CDR1 is SGHDN, CDR2 FVKESK. The CDR3 spans 15 residues. Trimming took 5 bases from V and 4 from J, leaving 14 bases between them. From the RT-PCR reads, TCRdb called clonotypes with MiXCR, one entry per CDR3 protein. Seen here are 70,000 or so distinct CDR3 sequences, approximately 26% observed once, and the top ten hold about a quarter. The sample was blood, either unsorted or a sorted T cell fraction (not recorded which). This chain joins TRBV14 and TRBJ2-2; D ambiguous. The receptor's source is a human donor who was either an allogeneic HSCT recipient or a stem cell or donor lymphocyte infusion donor (not recorded which). It is not recorded whose cells these are; they may come from a transplant donor. The CDR3 region is CASSAIPSPTGELFF. The CDR3 coding sequence is TGTGCCAGCAGCGCAATACCCTCGCCCACCGGGGAGCTGTTTTTT.